Only one count was recorded for the clone carrying this T cell receptor beta chain. The data were taken from a study of cytomegalovirus exposure and HLA in healthy donors. The study ran its PCR with 60 Vbeta and 13 Jbeta primers. The method was immunoSEQ multiplex PCR; TCRdb's version includes in-frame clones alone and lacks a portion of them. The sample carries approximately 220,000 clones, around 79% recorded once. Germline V lookup: CDR1 LNHDA, CDR2 SQIVND (reference sequence). CDR3 length: 13 residues. Between the trimmed V and J ends, which lost 4 bases and 9 bases, there was a span of 13 bases. The sample consisted of PBMCs. The rearrangement links TRBV19 to TRBJ2-1; D is perhaps TRBD1 (6 bases). This receptor was identified in a male donor in good health and CMV-seronegative. CDR3 amino acids: CASSRQVKGEQFF. CDR3 sequence (DNA): TGTGCCAGTAGTAGACAGGTTAAGGGTGAGCAGTTCTTC.